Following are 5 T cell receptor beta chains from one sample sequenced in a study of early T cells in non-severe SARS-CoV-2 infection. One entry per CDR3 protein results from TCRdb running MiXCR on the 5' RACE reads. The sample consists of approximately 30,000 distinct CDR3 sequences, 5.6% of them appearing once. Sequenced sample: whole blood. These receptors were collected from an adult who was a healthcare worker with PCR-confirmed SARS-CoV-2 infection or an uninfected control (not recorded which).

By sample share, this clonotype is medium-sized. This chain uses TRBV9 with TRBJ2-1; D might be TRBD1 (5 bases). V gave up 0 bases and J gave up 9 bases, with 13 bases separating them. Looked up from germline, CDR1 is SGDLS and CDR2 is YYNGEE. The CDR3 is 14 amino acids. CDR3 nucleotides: TGTGCCAGCAGCGTAGAGTATAGGGGCGGTGAGCAGTTCTTC. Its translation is CASSVEYRGGEQFF.

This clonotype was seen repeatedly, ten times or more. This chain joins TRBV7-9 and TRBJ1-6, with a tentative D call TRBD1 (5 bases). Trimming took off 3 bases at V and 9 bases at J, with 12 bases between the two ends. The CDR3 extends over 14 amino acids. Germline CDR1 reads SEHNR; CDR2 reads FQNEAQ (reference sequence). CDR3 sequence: CASSLILRGSPLHF. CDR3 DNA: TGTGCCAGCAGCTTGATCCTAAGGGGTTCACCCCTCCACTTT.

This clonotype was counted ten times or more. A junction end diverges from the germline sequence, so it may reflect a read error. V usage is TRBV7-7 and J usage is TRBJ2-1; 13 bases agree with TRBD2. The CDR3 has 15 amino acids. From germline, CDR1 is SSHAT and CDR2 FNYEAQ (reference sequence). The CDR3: CASSTGTSGNNEQFF. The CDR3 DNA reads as TGTGCTAGCAGCACGGGGACTAGCGGGAACAATGAGCAGTTCTTC. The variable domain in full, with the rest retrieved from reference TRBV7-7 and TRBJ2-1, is GAGVSQSPRYKVTKRGQDVTLRCDPISSHATLYWYQQALGQGPEFLTYFNYEAQPDKSGLPSDRFSAERPEGSISTLTIQRTEQRDSAMYRCASSTGTSGNNEQFFGPGTRLTVL.

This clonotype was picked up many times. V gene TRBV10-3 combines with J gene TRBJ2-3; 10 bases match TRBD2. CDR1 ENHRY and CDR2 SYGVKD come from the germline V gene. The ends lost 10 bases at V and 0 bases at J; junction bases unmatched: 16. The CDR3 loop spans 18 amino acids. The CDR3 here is CATSGRASGGLSTDTQYF. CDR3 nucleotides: TGTGCCACTTCAGGAAGGGCTAGCGGGGGCCTTAGCACAGATACGCAGTATTTT.

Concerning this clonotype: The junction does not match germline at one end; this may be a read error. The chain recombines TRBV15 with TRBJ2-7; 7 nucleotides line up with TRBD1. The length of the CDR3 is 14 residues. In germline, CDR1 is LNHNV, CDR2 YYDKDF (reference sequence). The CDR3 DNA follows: TGTGTCACCAGCAAGACAGGGAACTCCTACGAGCAGTACTTC. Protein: CVTSKTGNSYEQYF.